The clone carrying this T cell receptor (beta chain) came up a few times. Its antigen is undetermined. The TCR beta library used iRepertoire HTBI primers with Arm-PCR amplification of CDR3. TCRdb re-derived calls from the multiplex PCR reads in MiXCR, one entry per CDR3 protein. The sample comprises approximately 540,000 distinct CDR3 sequences, approximately 12% of which are singletons, and over 7% rests with the top ten. These data originate in a study of regulatory T cells in long-lasting Graves disease. Study conclusions and caveats: Clonotypes that were public and shared totalled 2,741 in persistent patients versus around 1,000 in new patients.

Time point indicated: newly diagnosed GD, antithyroid drugs for less than 3 months. RNA extracted from PBMCs served as the sequencing template. As a group, patients came from one endocrinology department in Xi'an, China. These records were also assigned to another study, of T cells in Graves' hyperthyroidism and ophthalmopathy. Turning to that study: For ophthalmopathy, model prediction preceded onset by a median approximately 6 months.

The sequence was obtained from a woman aged 25 to 39 with Graves disease. This sample comprised peripheral blood mononuclear cells (PBMCs), obtained at new diagnosis, from a patient treated with antithyroid drugs.

CDR3 amino acids: CASKGTSGRLADTQYF. The CDR3 DNA reads as TGCGCCAGCAAAGGGACTAGCGGGAGATTGGCAGATACGCAGTATTTT. The rearrangement uses TRBV4-1 and TRBJ2-3; 14 bases agree with TRBD2. CDR3 size: 16 residues. Germline CDR1 MGHRA, CDR2 YSYEKL. The V segment lost 7 bases and the J segment 4 bases; nucleotides outside the gene matches: 7.